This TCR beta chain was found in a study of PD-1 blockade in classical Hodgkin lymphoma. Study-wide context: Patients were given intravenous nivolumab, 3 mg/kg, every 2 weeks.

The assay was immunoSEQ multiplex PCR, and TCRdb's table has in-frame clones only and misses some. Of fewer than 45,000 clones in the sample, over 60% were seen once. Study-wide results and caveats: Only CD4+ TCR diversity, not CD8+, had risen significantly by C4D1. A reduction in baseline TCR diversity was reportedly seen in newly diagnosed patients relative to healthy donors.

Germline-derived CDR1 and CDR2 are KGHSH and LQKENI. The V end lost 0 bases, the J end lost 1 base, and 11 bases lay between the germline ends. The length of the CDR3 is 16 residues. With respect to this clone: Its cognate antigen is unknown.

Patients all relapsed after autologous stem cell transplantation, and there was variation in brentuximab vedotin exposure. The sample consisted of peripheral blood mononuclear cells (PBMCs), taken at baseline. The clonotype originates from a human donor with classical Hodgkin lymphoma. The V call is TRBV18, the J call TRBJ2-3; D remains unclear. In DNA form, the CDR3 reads TGTGCCAGCTCACCACCGTCAAACAAGGGCACAGATACGCAGTATTTT. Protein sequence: CASSPPSNKGTDTQYF.